The clone carrying this T cell receptor beta chain was recorded a few times. For the second PCR, which ran for 7 to 11 cycles, a sample-barcoded 5' primer and a J-beta primer mix were used. Each CDR3 protein is one row after TCRdb ran MiXCR on the 5' RACE reads. The sample includes about 730,000 distinct CDR3 sequences, more than 40% of them seen just once. This record belongs to a study of blood T cells in healthy people across ages. CDR1 and CDR2 (germline): SNHLY, FYNNEI. The length of the CDR3 is 14 residues. J lost 6 bases, V lost 6 bases, and 7 bases had no gene match. The donors, aged about 6 to 95, were healthy Caucasians from Russia.

The sequenced material came from blood. The clonotype originates from a woman aged 55-75 years in good health. The genes are TRBV2 and TRBJ2-3; 9 bases line up with TRBD1. CDR3 protein: CASRPGQGYDTQYF. The CDR3 coding sequence is TGTGCCAGCAGACCGGGACAGGGCTATGATACGCAGTATTTT.